The next 15 T cell receptor beta chains were all read from a single sample in a study of blood T cell repertoires in COVID-19. The table came from immunoSEQ multiplex PCR; TCRdb's copy has only in-frame clones and leaves some out. The sample lists about 260,000 clones; 70% to 90% were seen once. Sequencing was done on a sample of peripheral blood. Receptors were obtained from a woman between 40 and 50 years old with acute or convalescent COVID-19.

The rearrangement links TRBV5-6 to TRBJ2-4; D not resolved. The CDR3 has 17 residues. Trimming took 3 bases from V and 3 from J, leaving 19 bases between them. The germline V gene has CDR1 SGHDT and CDR2 YYEEEE. For the CDR3, the DNA is TGTGCCAGCAGCTCGCTGCAAATTCTCAGATACAAAAACATTCAGTACTTC. It encodes CASSSLQILRYKNIQYF.

The J gene is TRBJ2-3, the V gene TRBV10-2; 8 positions agree with TRBD1. Germline V gene sequence: CDR1 WSHSY, CDR2 SAAADI. J was trimmed by 3 bases and V by 5 bases; bases with no gene match: 10. CDR3 length equals 16 residues. The CDR3: CASSPRTGLRTDTQYF. In DNA, the CDR3 is TGCGCCAGCAGTCCCCGGACAGGGTTGAGAACAGATACGCAGTATTTT.

V and J are TRBV19 and TRBJ2-2; 8 positions match TRBD1. This CDR3 has 15 residues. V lost 7 bases to trimming and J lost 5 bases; unmatched junction nucleotides: 9. The germline V gene has CDR1 LNHDA and CDR2 SQIVND (reference sequence). CDR3 region: CASKLGQVGTGELFF. The DNA of the CDR3 is TGTGCCAGTAAGCTGGGACAGGTCGGGACCGGGGAGCTGTTTTTT.

The CDR3 DNA follows: TGTGCCAGCACCTCGGGACTCCATTCACCCACAGATACGCAGTATTTT. Residues: CASTSGLHSPTDTQYF. This chain joins TRBV2 and TRBJ2-3, with D maybe TRBD2 (6 bases). The V gene's germline CDR1 is SNHLY and CDR2 FYNNEI. Trimming pared 7 bases from V and 2 bases from J, leaving 19 bases between. The CDR3 runs to 16 residues.

Regarding this clone: An end of the junction differs from the germline gene, which may be a read error. This chain joins TRBV12-5 and TRBJ1-1; TRBD1 might be the D (6 bases). This CDR3 comprises 17 residues. CDR1 is LGHNT and CDR2 is FRNRAP in the germline V gene. CDR3 sequence reads: CASGLGGQGPQPGEAFF. CDR3 coding DNA: TGTGCTAGTGGCTTGGGGGGGCAGGGACCCCAGCCCGGTGAAGCTTTCTTT. The entire variable domain, with the rest obtained from reference TRBV12-5 and TRBJ1-1, is as follows: DARVTQTPRHKVTEMGQEVTMRCQPILGHNTVFWYRQTMMQGLELLAYFRNRAPLDDSGMPKDRFSAEMPDATLATLKIQPSEPRDSAVYFCASGLGGQGPQPGEAFFGQGTRLTVV.

The rearrangement uses TRBV19 and TRBJ1-6; unclear D gene. The V gene lost 3 bases and the J gene lost 14 bases, with 20 bases spanning the gap. The CDR3 runs 15 residues. Germline V gene lookup returns CDR1 LNHDA and CDR2 SQIVND (reference sequence). In DNA form, the CDR3 reads TGTGCCAGTAGTATGACTGGACTGATTTTGGGATCCCTCCACTTT. It yields the protein CASSMTGLILGSLHF. The whole variable domain, filled in from reference TRBV19 and TRBJ1-6, reads DGGITQSPKYLFRKEGQNVTLSCEQNLNHDAMYWYRQDPGQGLRLIYYSQIVNDFQKGDIAEGYSVSREKKESFPLTVTSAQKNPTAFYLCASSMTGLILGSLHFGNGTRLTVT.

The DNA for the CDR3 is TGTGCCAGCAGCCTCGAAGGATCGGGGGCTGAAGCTTTCTTT. This encodes CASSLEGSGAEAFF. The chain combines TRBV3-1 (or the pseudogene TRBV3-2) with TRBJ1-1, with TRBD1 as a possible D gene (5 bases). The germline V gene encodes CDR1 LGHDT and CDR2 YNNKEL (reference sequence). V was trimmed by 4 bases and J by 6 bases, leaving 15 bases between them. The CDR3 is 14 residues long.

This clone occurred once. This rearrangement joins TRBV6-6 to TRBJ1-1; unclear D gene. Germline-derived CDR1 and CDR2 are MNHNY and SVGAGI (reference sequence). The CDR3 covers 15 residues. The V end was cut by 6 bases, the J end by 0 bases, with 14 bases between. The CDR3: CASSQSWAMNTEAFF. CDR3 DNA: TGTGCCAGCAGCCAATCATGGGCGATGAACACTGAAGCTTTCTTT.

The chain uses TRBV4-1 and TRBJ1-2; TRBD1 matches 10 bases. This CDR3 spans 15 amino acids. Germline V gene lookup returns CDR1 MGHRA and CDR2 YSYEKL. The V and J ends lost 4 bases and 6 bases, in that order; junction bases with no gene match: 8. The CDR3 reads CASSLKIGTGDGYTF. The CDR3 coding sequence is TGCGCCAGCAGCCTAAAGATTGGGACAGGGGATGGCTACACCTTC.

This chain links TRBV10-2 with TRBJ1-2; D uncertain. The ends were cut back, 2 bases at V and 4 bases at J, with 20 bases in the middle. Germline V gene data show CDR1 as WSHSY and CDR2 as SAAADI. This CDR3 has 17 residues. This CDR3 is CASSEGDAGKYGYGYTF. In DNA, the CDR3 is TGCGCCAGCAGTGAGGGTGACGCGGGGAAGTACGGCTATGGCTACACCTTC.

J is TRBJ1-1 and V is TRBV6-5; a possible D gene is TRBD1 (5 bases). The ends were cut back, 4 bases at V and 5 bases at J, with 8 bases in the middle. The CDR3 extends over 12 amino acids. In germline, CDR1 is MNHEY, CDR2 SVGAGI. The CDR3 spells CASSWGGTEAFF. The CDR3 DNA follows: TGTGCCAGCAGTTGGGGCGGAACTGAAGCTTTCTTT.

This chain connects TRBV7-9 to TRBJ2-5, with 12 nucleotides matching TRBD2. Germline V lookup: CDR1 SEHNR, CDR2 FQNEAQ (reference sequence). After removal of 3 bases from V and 7 bases from J, the junction contained 6 bases not matched to a gene. The CDR3 extends over 15 amino acids. The DNA of the CDR3 is TGTGCCAGCAGCTTGGCGACTAGCGGGGGTAGGACCCAGTACTTC. Its protein product is CASSLATSGGRTQYF.

The chain couples TRBV10-1 to TRBJ1-1; 10 nucleotides match TRBD1. After removal of 3 bases from V and 5 bases from J, the junction contained 3 bases not matched to a gene. CDR3 length: 14 amino acids. CDR1 and CDR2 from the germline V gene are WNHNN and SYGVQD (reference sequence). The CDR3 DNA reads as TGCGCCAGCAGTGACGGGACAGGGGCAACTGAAGCTTTCTTT. Translation: CASSDGTGATEAFF.

V is TRBV11-2 and J is TRBJ1-1, with 8 bases fitting TRBD1. The CDR3 runs 14 residues. Germline V lookup: CDR1 SGHAT, CDR2 FQNNGV. Unmatched junction bases numbered 3, after V lost 6 bases and J lost 0 bases. This CDR3 is CASSVDRVNTEAFF. The CDR3 DNA sequence: TGTGCCAGCAGTGTGGACAGGGTGAACACTGAAGCTTTCTTT.

This chain uses TRBV6-1 with TRBJ2-7; D not resolved. Trimming pared 1 base from V and 3 bases from J, leaving 13 bases between. The germline gives CDR1 MNHNS, CDR2 SASEGT. This CDR3 region has 15 residues. CDR3 loop: CASSEGPQIVYEQYV. CDR3 DNA: TGTGCCAGCAGTGAAGGGCCTCAGATTGTCTACGAGCAGTACGTC.